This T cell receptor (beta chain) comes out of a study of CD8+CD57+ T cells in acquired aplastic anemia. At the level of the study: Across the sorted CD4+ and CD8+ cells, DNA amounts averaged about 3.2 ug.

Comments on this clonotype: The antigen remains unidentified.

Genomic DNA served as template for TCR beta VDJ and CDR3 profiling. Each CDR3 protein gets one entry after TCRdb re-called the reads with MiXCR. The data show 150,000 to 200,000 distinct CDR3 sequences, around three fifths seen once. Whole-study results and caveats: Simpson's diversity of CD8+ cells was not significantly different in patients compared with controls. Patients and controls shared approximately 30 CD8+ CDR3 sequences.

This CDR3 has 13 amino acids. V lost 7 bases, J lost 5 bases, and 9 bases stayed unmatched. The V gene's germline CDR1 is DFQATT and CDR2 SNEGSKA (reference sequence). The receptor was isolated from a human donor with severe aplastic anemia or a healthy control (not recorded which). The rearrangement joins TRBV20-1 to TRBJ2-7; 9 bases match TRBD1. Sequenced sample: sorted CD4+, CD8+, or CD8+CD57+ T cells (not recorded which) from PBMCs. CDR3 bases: TGCAGTGTTGGGGGACAGGGCCATCACGAGCAGTACTTC. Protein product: CSVGGQGHHEQYF.